These 18 T cell receptor beta chains were all obtained from the same sample, sequenced in a study of T cell responses to AZD1222 COVID-19 vaccine. Sequencing used immunoSEQ multiplex PCR; TCRdb keeps in-frame clones, though not all of them. Here the sample spans about 150,000 clones, about 88% being singletons. The sequencing here drew on peripheral blood, taken on day 0 of AZD1222 vaccination. Receptor source: an adult in good health.

The chain employs TRBV9 and TRBJ1-2; D remains ambiguous. The V gene's germline CDR1 is SGDLS and CDR2 YYNGEE. V was trimmed by 3 bases and J by 0 bases, leaving 6 bases between them. This CDR3 has 13 amino acids. The CDR3 loop reads CASSGGTNYGYTF. CDR3 in DNA: TGTGCCAGCAGCGGAGGAACTAACTATGGCTACACCTTC.

The chain recombines TRBV18 with TRBJ2-7, with 9 bases that match TRBD1. Losses at the gene ends were 0 bases for V and 5 bases for J; bases not matched to a gene: 2. This CDR3 is 14 amino acids long. Germline V gene data show CDR1 as KGHSH and CDR2 as LQKENI. The CDR3 sequence: CASSPPTGGDEQYF. The CDR3 bases are TGTGCCAGCTCACCACCCACAGGGGGCGACGAGCAGTACTTC. The entire variable domain, with the rest obtained from reference TRBV18 and TRBJ2-7, is as follows: NAGVMQNPRHLVRRRGQEARLRCSPMKGHSHVYWYRQLPEEGLKFMVYLQKENIIDESGMPKERFSAEFPKEGPSILRIQQVVRGDSAAYFCASSPPTGGDEQYFGPGTRLTVT.

The genes are TRBV27 and TRBJ2-7; D remains ambiguous. Germline CDR1 and CDR2: MNHEY and SMNVEV (reference sequence). The CDR3 runs 13 residues. Trimming left V 4 bases short and J 7 bases short, with 14 bases between. The CDR3 sequence: CASSWAVSSEQYF. The CDR3 nucleotides are TGTGCCAGCAGTTGGGCGGTTTCTAGTGAGCAGTACTTC.

This chain links TRBV20-1 with TRBJ1-4, with D unclear. The length of the CDR3 is 11 residues. CDR1 is DFQATT, CDR2 SNEGSKA, per germline (reference sequence). V was pared by 3 bases and J by 8 bases, with 7 bases between. The CDR3, as DNA: TGCAGTGCTAGCCCGACGGAAAAACTGTTTTTT. The encoded protein is CSASPTEKLFF.

The chain combines TRBV5-4 with TRBJ1-1, with a possible D match to TRBD1 (5 bases). The CDR3 loop spans 14 amino acids. CDR1 SGHNT and CDR2 YYREEE come from the germline V gene (reference sequence). V shed 4 bases and J shed 3 bases, with 13 bases lying between them. The CDR3 region has the DNA TGTGCCAGCAGCAGGGACTCTGCTGACACTGAAGCTTTCTTT. As protein: CASSRDSADTEAFF. Full variable domain (remainder filled in from reference TRBV5-4 and TRBJ1-1): ETGVTQSPTHLIKTRGQQVTLRCSSQSGHNTVSWYQQALGQGPQFIFQYYREEENGRGNFPPRFSGLQFPNYSSELNVNALELDDSALYLCASSRDSADTEAFFGQGTRLTVV.

This clone was seen a handful of times. The gene calls are TRBV18 and TRBJ2-2; D is unresolved. Germline V CDR1 and CDR2: KGHSH, LQKENI. This CDR3 region has 15 residues. The germline V and J ends were trimmed by 3 bases and 1 base, with 9 bases remaining between them. CDR3 region: CASSPPAQNTGELFF. As DNA, the CDR3 is TGTGCCAGCTCACCTCCTGCACAGAACACCGGGGAGCTGTTTTTT.

The chain combines TRBV7-8 with TRBJ1-5, with 7 nucleotides matching TRBD1. This CDR3 has 15 residues. Germline values: CDR1 SGHVS, CDR2 FQNEAQ. The ends lost 5 bases at V and 2 bases at J; junction bases unmatched: 6. The CDR3 sequence: CASSRGGQGNQPQHF. The CDR3 nucleotides are TGTGCCAGCAGCCGGGGAGGACAGGGCAATCAGCCCCAGCATTTT.

The CDR3, as DNA: TGTGCCAGCAGTTTAGGAGTAGGCTCTGGAAACACCATATATTTT. Translation: CASSLGVGSGNTIYF. The V call is TRBV28, the J call TRBJ1-3; no clear D gene. V lost 2 bases, J lost 0 bases, and 8 bases lay in between. This CDR3 has 15 amino acids. Germline CDR1 is MDHEN and CDR2 is SYDVKM.

The chain carries TRBV7-6 and TRBJ2-1, with D possibly called TRBD1 or TRBD2 (5 bases each). This CDR3 contains 15 residues. The germline gives CDR1 SGHVS, CDR2 FNYEAQ. The V end was cut by 4 bases, the J end by 7 bases, with 17 bases between. The CDR3 here is CASSWGTAIRNEQFF. The CDR3 DNA sequence: TGTGCCAGCAGCTGGGGGACGGCTATACGGAATGAGCAGTTCTTC.

The rearrangement links TRBV5-1 to TRBJ1-2, with 9 nucleotides matching TRBD1. The length of the CDR3 is 14 residues. CDR1 is SGHRS and CDR2 is YFSETQ in the germline V gene. V was clipped by 4 bases and J by 6 bases; unmatched bases: 7. The DNA of the CDR3 is TGCGCCAGCAGCACCGGGACAGGGATGGATGGCTACACCTTC. Its translation is CASSTGTGMDGYTF.

Only one count was recorded for this clone. V gene TRBV27 combines with J gene TRBJ1-1; tentative D call: TRBD1 (6 bases). The V gene lost 2 bases and the J gene lost 1 base, with 8 bases spanning the gap. Germline CDR1 reads MNHEY; CDR2 reads SMNVEV (reference sequence). This CDR3 contains 14 residues. Written as DNA, the CDR3 is TGTGCCAGCAGTTTAGGAGGGGGGAACACTGAAGCTTTCTTT. Its translation: CASSLGGGNTEAFF.

J is TRBJ2-2 and V is TRBV6-5, with D unclear. The germline V gene has CDR1 MNHEY and CDR2 SVGAGI. This CDR3 has 15 residues. Trimming left V 6 bases short and J 0 bases short, with 11 bases between. The CDR3 here is CASSRTLANTGELFF. The CDR3 DNA is TGTGCCAGCAGCCGCACCCTAGCGAACACCGGGGAGCTGTTTTTT.

The chain has TRBV4-2 and TRBJ1-2; D not resolved. Trimming pared 0 bases from V and 8 bases from J, leaving 13 bases between. The CDR3 extends over 14 amino acids. CDR1 is LGHNA, CDR2 YNFKEQ, per germline. CDR3 coding DNA: TGTGCCAGCAGCCAAGATCTCGGGAAAGAAGGCTACACCTTC. Protein sequence: CASSQDLGKEGYTF.

This clone was seen only once. V gene TRBV2 combines with J gene TRBJ1-1; TRBD1 matches 7 bases. CDR3 length: 13 residues. Germline loops: CDR1 SNHLY, CDR2 FYNNEI. The V gene end was trimmed by 4 bases and the J gene end by 4 bases; junction bases not matched to a gene: 3. The CDR3 region has the DNA TGTGCCAGCAGTGGGACAGGAGGCACTGAAGCTTTCTTT. This codes for CASSGTGGTEAFF.

The chain links TRBV5-1 to TRBJ1-1; D is undetermined. Germline CDR1 reads SGHRS; CDR2 reads YFSETQ. The CDR3 has 16 amino acids. V shed 1 base and J shed 5 bases, with 18 bases lying between them. The CDR3 nucleotides read TGCGCCAGCAGCTTGAAGGCGGCCGGGGTGGCGACTGAAGCTTTCTTT. Protein: CASSLKAAGVATEAFF.

V usage is TRBV15 and J usage is TRBJ2-7; TRBD2 matches at 12 bases. Germline CDR1 LNHNV, CDR2 YYDKDF (reference sequence). The CDR3 runs 15 residues. V dropped 1 base and J dropped 3; count of bases not matched to a gene: 1. CDR3 sequence reads: CATSRGLAGDYEQYF. The CDR3 DNA reads as TGTGCCACCAGCAGAGGACTAGCGGGGGACTACGAGCAGTACTTC.

This clone has only one observation. This chain links TRBV5-1 with TRBJ2-2; D uncertain. The CDR3 totals 16 residues. Trimming removed 4 bases at V and 0 bases at J, with 13 bases between. Germline CDR1 SGHRS, CDR2 YFSETQ. CDR3 DNA sequence: TGCGCCAGCAGCAGAACGGAGATTGCGAACACCGGGGAGCTGTTTTTT. It encodes CASSRTEIANTGELFF.

The sample holds a few counts of this clone. In DNA form, the CDR3 reads TGTGCCAGCAGAGTCGGAGGGGGCCATGAAAAACTGTTTTTT. Translated: CASRVGGGHEKLFF. V and J are TRBV28 and TRBJ1-4; 7 bases are a match to TRBD1. The CDR3 totals 14 residues. V shed 6 bases and J 6 bases; nucleotides not matched to a gene: 7. Germline CDR1 reads MDHEN; CDR2 reads SYDVKM.